These 25 T cell receptor beta chains came from one sample sequenced in a study of siplizumab effects on memory and regulatory T cells. Clones were read by immunoSEQ multiplex PCR, and TCRdb kept only the in-frame ones, dropping some. The data hold roughly 100,000 clones, with roughly 92% observed a single time. The sample comprised CD4+ T cells sorted from blood. The receptors were sampled from a human donor in good health.

The V and J genes are TRBV2 and TRBJ2-1; weak D call: TRBD2 (6 bases). The V gene's germline CDR1 is SNHLY and CDR2 FYNNEI. Between the trimmed V and J ends, which lost 6 bases and 4 bases, there was a span of 19 bases. CDR3 length equals 16 residues. The CDR3 spells CASSASVDRVYNEQFF. The CDR3 DNA reads as TGTGCCAGCAGCGCTAGCGTGGATAGAGTTTACAATGAGCAGTTCTTC. The full variable domain, rest sourced from reference TRBV2 and TRBJ2-1, is EPEVTQTPSHQVTQMGQEVILRCVPISNHLYFYWYRQILGQKVEFLVSFYNNEISEKSEIFDDQFSVERPDGSNFTLKIRSTKLEDSAMYFCASSASVDRVYNEQFFGPGTRLTVL.

The chain employs TRBV30 and TRBJ2-1; the match to TRBD1 covers 7 bases. Germline-derived CDR1 and CDR2 are GTSNPN and SVGIG (reference sequence). V lost 5 bases to trimming and J lost 5 bases; unmatched junction nucleotides: 15. The CDR3 has 16 residues. The CDR3 region is CAWGGTGTALNNEQFF. The CDR3 DNA is TGTGCCTGGGGTGGCACCGGGACAGCCCTGAACAATGAGCAGTTCTTC.

V usage is TRBV7-3 and J usage is TRBJ1-2, with a tentative D call TRBD1 (5 bases). Per germline, CDR1 SGHTA and CDR2 FQGTGA. The CDR3 runs to 14 residues. V lost 2 bases to trimming and J lost 4 bases, with 11 bases between them. The CDR3 loop reads CASSLLGTGYGYTF. The CDR3 DNA sequence: TGTGCCAGCAGCTTATTGGGGACCGGCTATGGCTACACCTTC.

The chain couples TRBV5-4 to TRBJ2-7; 9 bases match TRBD2. Germline V gives CDR1 SGHNT, CDR2 YYREEE (reference sequence). Germline trimming cut 2 bases from V and 7 bases from J; bases unmatched to any gene: 7. The CDR3 runs to 14 residues. CDR3 DNA: TGTGCCAGCAGCTTAGCGGGAGGATTATCAGAGCAGTACTTC. It codes for CASSLAGGLSEQYF. Looking up the rest from reference TRBV5-4 and TRBJ2-7 gives the full variable domain: ETGVTQSPTHLIKTRGQQVTLRCSSQSGHNTVSWYQQALGQGPQFIFQYYREEENGRGNFPPRFSGLQFPNYSSELNVNALELDDSALYLCASSLAGGLSEQYFGPGTRLTVT.

The chain has TRBV11-2 and TRBJ1-1; D gene ambiguous. This CDR3 is 15 amino acids long. Germline CDR1 and CDR2: SGHAT and FQNNGV. V was pared by 1 base and J by 4 bases, with 13 bases between. In nucleotides, the CDR3 is TGTGCCAGCAGCTTAGGTTGGGGTAGGACCACTGAAGCTTTCTTT. Protein sequence: CASSLGWGRTTEAFF.

Details on this clone: This sample includes further DNA sequences coding for the same CDR3. The rearrangement links TRBV5-1 to TRBJ2-3; no clear D. The CDR3 loop spans 12 amino acids. CDR1 is SGHRS, CDR2 YFSETQ, per germline. Trimming stripped 0 bases from V and 5 bases from J, with 4 bases between. This CDR3 reads CASSLVLDTQYF. As DNA, the CDR3 is TGCGCCAGCAGCTTGGTTTTAGATACGCAGTATTTT.

This clone was detected only once. V is TRBV2 and J is TRBJ2-1, with 9 bases matching TRBD1. Germline lookup yields CDR1 SNHLY and CDR2 FYNNEI. This CDR3 spans 15 amino acids. The junction had 12 bases not matched to a gene; V was cut back by 8 bases and J by 7 bases. CDR3 sequence (DNA): TGTGCCAGCGCAAGAGGTTACAGGGGGCAAAATGAGCAGTTCTTC. As protein: CASARGYRGQNEQFF.

The rearrangement uses TRBV6-5 and TRBJ2-7; TRBD2 aligns across 11 bases. The CDR3 runs 14 residues. J gave up 4 bases and V 6 bases, and 5 bases lay outside the gene matches. The germline gives CDR1 MNHEY, CDR2 SVGAGI. CDR3 amino acids: CASRRSGRGYEQYF. In DNA form, the CDR3 reads TGTGCCAGCAGACGTAGCGGGAGGGGATACGAGCAGTACTTC.

V is TRBV5-8 and J is TRBJ2-3; 9 nucleotides match TRBD1. The CDR3 runs 14 residues. Germline lookup yields CDR1 SGHTS and CDR2 YDEGEE. With 4 bases clipped from V and 6 bases from J, the junction kept 6 bases outside the gene matches. The DNA for the CDR3 is TGTGCCAGCAGCCCTGACAGGGGGTGGGATACGCAGTATTTT. Amino acids: CASSPDRGWDTQYF.

V gene TRBV7-8 combines with J gene TRBJ1-1; tentatively, D is TRBD1 (6 bases). V was shortened by 1 base and J by 9 bases, with 12 bases between the two germline ends. Germline values: CDR1 SGHVS, CDR2 FQNEAQ. CDR3 length: 13 residues. The CDR3 DNA reads as TGTGCCAGCAGCTTAGACCCGACAGGAAAAGCTTTCTTT. Residues: CASSLDPTGKAFF.

The chain recombines TRBV7-9 with TRBJ2-1, with TRBD1 matching over 10 bases. V gave up 4 bases and J gave up 7 bases; unmatched junction bases: 19. Looked up from germline, CDR1 is SEHNR and CDR2 is FQNEAQ (reference sequence). CDR3 length: 19 residues. Written as DNA, the CDR3 is TGTGCCAGCAGCTCTCGCCCGGGACAGGGGCGGTCCAAGGTGAATGAGCAGTTCTTC. Translated: CASSSRPGQGRSKVNEQFF.

The chain has TRBV5-1 and TRBJ2-5, with TRBD1 matching over 8 bases. CDR1 and CDR2 (germline): SGHRS, YFSETQ. Unmatched junction bases numbered 9, after V lost 0 bases and J lost 5 bases. This CDR3 comprises 16 residues. CDR3 DNA sequence: TGCGCCAGCAGCTTGGCTCACCAGGGGGCAATGGAGACCCAGTACTTC. Translating gives CASSLAHQGAMETQYF.

This clone showed up just a few times. The chain carries TRBV5-6 and TRBJ1-2, with TRBD1 as a possible D gene (6 bases). Trimming cost V 2 bases and J 13 bases, with 15 bases left between them. The CDR3 runs to 12 residues. CDR1 and CDR2 from the germline V gene are SGHDT and YYEEEE. CDR3 amino acids: CASSFDRTKVTF. CDR3 coding DNA: TGTGCCAGCAGCTTCGACAGGACAAAGGTCACCTTC.

The chain uses TRBV4-1 and TRBJ2-1; 12 bases map to TRBD2. Germline V gene data show CDR1 as MGHRA and CDR2 as YSYEKL. The CDR3 runs 15 residues. Losses at the gene ends were 4 bases for V and 8 bases for J; bases not matched to a gene: 6. DNA for the CDR3: TGCGCCAGCAGCCTGACTAGCGGGAGTAGTTATGAGCAGTTCTTC. Its protein product is CASSLTSGSSYEQFF.

CDR3 coding DNA: TGTGCCAGCAATCCCGGACTAGCGGGTTTATACGAGCAGTACTTC. Residues: CASNPGLAGLYEQYF. V gene TRBV7-2 combines with J gene TRBJ2-5, with 11 bases lining up with TRBD2. TRBJ2-7 explains the end of the DNA better; the J call may be wrong. This CDR3 is built from 15 residues. Germline lookup yields CDR1 SGHTA and CDR2 FQGNSA.

This rearrangement joins TRBV7-2 to TRBJ1-2; D not resolved. The germline V gene encodes CDR1 SGHTA and CDR2 FQGNSA. Trimming shortened V by 2 bases and J by 5 bases, and 15 bases separated the two germline ends. The CDR3 runs to 15 residues. The CDR3 is CASSLSAGYSYGYTF. CDR3 bases: TGTGCCAGCAGCTTATCGGCGGGGTATTCATATGGCTACACCTTC.

This chain uses TRBV10-3 with TRBJ2-5, with TRBD1 as a possible D gene (6 bases). Trimming cost V 11 bases and J 5 bases, with 12 bases left between them. Germline V CDR1 and CDR2: ENHRY, SYGVKD. The CDR3 covers 11 residues. The CDR3 nucleotides read TGTGCCGCTGGGGGCGGGGAGACCCAGTACTTC. As protein: CAAGGGETQYF.

The genes are TRBV7-9 and TRBJ1-2; D is perhaps TRBD1 (6 bases). The CDR3 is 15 amino acids. Per germline, CDR1 SEHNR and CDR2 FQNEAQ (reference sequence). The V end lost 5 bases, the J end lost 4 bases, and 17 bases lay between the germline ends. CDR3 in DNA: TGTGCCAGCAGCCCCTCAGGTCAGGGGATCTATGGCTACACCTTC. Protein sequence: CASSPSGQGIYGYTF.

V usage is TRBV6-1 and J usage is TRBJ1-3; D is unclear. The CDR3 runs to 16 residues. Trimming shortened V by 2 bases and J by 0 bases, and 11 bases separated the two germline ends. The germline gives CDR1 MNHNS, CDR2 SASEGT. CDR3 sequence: CASSERNSYSGNTIYF. The CDR3 DNA sequence: TGTGCCAGCAGTGAAAGAAATTCCTACTCTGGAAACACCATATATTTT.

The rearrangement uses TRBV11-2 and TRBJ1-4; D remains unclear. The CDR3 contains 14 residues. The germline V gene has CDR1 SGHAT and CDR2 FQNNGV. With 1 base removed from V and 4 bases from J, the gap between germline ends came to 7 bases. CDR3 protein: CASSLGPGNEKLFF. The CDR3 DNA is TGTGCCAGCAGCTTAGGTCCGGGTAATGAAAAACTGTTTTTT.

V usage is TRBV5-6 and J usage is TRBJ2-7, with D hard to call. Trimming removed 2 bases from V and 4 bases from J, with 4 bases in between. CDR3 size: 11 residues. Germline CDR1 is SGHDT and CDR2 is YYEEEE. DNA for the CDR3: TGTGCCAGCAGCTTCTCATACGAGCAGTACTTC. Protein sequence: CASSFSYEQYF.

The chain employs TRBV19 and TRBJ2-2, with a possible D match to TRBD1 (5 bases). V was trimmed by 5 bases and J by 3 bases, leaving 13 bases between them. The CDR3 consists of 15 residues. Germline V CDR1 and CDR2: LNHDA, SQIVND (reference sequence). CDR3 DNA sequence: TGTGCCAGTAGTGCTAGGGGTCCTTACACCGGGGAGCTGTTTTTT. Protein: CASSARGPYTGELFF.

The rearrangement joins TRBV28 to TRBJ1-4, with TRBD1 matching 7 bases. V lost 5 bases, J lost 3 bases, and 12 bases stayed unmatched. The CDR3 sequence is 17 residues long. CDR1 MDHEN and CDR2 SYDVKM come from the germline V gene. The CDR3 coding sequence is TGTGCCAGCAGTCCGGACAGGTCAGGGCCATCTAATGAAAAACTGTTTTTT. It specifies CASSPDRSGPSNEKLFF.

This chain uses TRBV7-6 with TRBJ2-7; 8 nucleotides agree with TRBD2. The CDR3 has 14 amino acids. Germline-derived CDR1 and CDR2 are SGHVS and FNYEAQ. V was pared by 2 bases and J by 6 bases, with 6 bases of the junction left unmatched. The CDR3 here is CASSLSGRLSEQYF. CDR3 nucleotides: TGTGCCAGCAGCTTAAGCGGGAGACTCTCCGAGCAGTACTTC.

V usage is TRBV5-4 and J usage is TRBJ2-5; tentative D call: TRBD2 (5 bases). CDR3 length: 14 amino acids. V was shortened by 1 base and J by 5 bases, with 12 bases between the two germline ends. Germline CDR1 reads SGHNT; CDR2 reads YYREEE (reference sequence). This CDR3 reads CASSLSGGGETQYF. CDR3 DNA sequence: TGTGCCAGCAGCTTGTCAGGTGGCGGGGAGACCCAGTACTTC.